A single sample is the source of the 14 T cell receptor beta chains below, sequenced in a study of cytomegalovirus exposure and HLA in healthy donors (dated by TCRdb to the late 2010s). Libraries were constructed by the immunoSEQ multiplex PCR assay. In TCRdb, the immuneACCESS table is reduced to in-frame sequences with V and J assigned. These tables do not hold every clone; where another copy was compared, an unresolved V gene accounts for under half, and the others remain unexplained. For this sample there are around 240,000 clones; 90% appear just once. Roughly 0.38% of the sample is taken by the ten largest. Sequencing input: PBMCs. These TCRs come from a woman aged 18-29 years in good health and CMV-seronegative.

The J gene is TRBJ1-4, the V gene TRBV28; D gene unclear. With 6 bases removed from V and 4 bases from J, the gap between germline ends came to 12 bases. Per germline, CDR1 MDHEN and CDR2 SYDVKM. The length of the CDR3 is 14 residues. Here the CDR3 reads CASRPLGSNEKLFF. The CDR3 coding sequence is TGTGCCAGCAGGCCACTGGGCAGTAATGAAAAACTGTTTTTT.

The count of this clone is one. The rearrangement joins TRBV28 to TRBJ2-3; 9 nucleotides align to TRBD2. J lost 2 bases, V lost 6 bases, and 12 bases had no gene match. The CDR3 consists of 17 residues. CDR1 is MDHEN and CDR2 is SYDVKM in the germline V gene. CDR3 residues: CASSLTLAGAYTDTQYF. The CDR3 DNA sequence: TGTGCCAGCAGCCTAACATTAGCGGGGGCATACACAGATACGCAGTATTTT.

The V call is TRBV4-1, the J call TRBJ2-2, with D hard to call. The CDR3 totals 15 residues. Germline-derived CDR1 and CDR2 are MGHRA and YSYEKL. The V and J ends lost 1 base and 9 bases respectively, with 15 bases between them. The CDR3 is CASSQVGQLIRELFF. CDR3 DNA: TGCGCCAGCAGCCAAGTGGGCCAGTTAATCCGGGAGCTGTTTTTT.

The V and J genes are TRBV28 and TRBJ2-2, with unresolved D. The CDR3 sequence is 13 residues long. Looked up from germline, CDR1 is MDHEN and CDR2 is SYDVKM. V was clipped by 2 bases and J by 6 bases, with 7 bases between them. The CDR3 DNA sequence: TGTGCCAGCAGTTTACGACGGGCCGGGGAGCTGTTTTTT. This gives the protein CASSLRRAGELFF.

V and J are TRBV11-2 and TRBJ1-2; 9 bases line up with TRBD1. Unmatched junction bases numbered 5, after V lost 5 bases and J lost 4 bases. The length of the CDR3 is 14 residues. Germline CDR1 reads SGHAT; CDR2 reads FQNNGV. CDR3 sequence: CASSQTGGGYGYTF. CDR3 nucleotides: TGTGCCAGCAGCCAGACAGGGGGAGGCTATGGCTACACCTTC.

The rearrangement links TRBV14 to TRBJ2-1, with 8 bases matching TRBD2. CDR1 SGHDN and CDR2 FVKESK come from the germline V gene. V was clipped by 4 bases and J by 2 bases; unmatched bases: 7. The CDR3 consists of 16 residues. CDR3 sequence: CASSPFGGAAYNEQFF. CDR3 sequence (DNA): TGTGCCAGCAGCCCGTTCGGGGGGGCCGCCTACAATGAGCAGTTCTTC.

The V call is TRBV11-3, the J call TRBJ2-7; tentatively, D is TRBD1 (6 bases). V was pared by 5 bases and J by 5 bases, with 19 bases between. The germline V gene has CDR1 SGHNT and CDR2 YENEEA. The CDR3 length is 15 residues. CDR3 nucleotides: TGTGCCAGCAGCGGAATGGGGACAATTGGCGACGAGCAGTACTTC. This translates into CASSGMGTIGDEQYF.

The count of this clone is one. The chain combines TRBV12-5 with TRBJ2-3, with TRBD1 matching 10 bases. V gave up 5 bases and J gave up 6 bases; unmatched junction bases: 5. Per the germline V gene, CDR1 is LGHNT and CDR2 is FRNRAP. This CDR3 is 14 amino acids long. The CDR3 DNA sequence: TGTGCTAGTGGTAGAGGACAGGGGGGGGATACGCAGTATTTT. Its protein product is CASGRGQGGDTQYF.

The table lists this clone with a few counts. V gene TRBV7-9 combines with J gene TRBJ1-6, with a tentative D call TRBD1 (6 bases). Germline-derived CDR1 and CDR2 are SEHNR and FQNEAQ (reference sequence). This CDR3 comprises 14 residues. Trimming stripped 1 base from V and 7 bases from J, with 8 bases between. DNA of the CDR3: TGTGCCAGCAGCTTAGGGACAGACAATTCACCCCTCCACTTT. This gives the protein CASSLGTDNSPLHF.

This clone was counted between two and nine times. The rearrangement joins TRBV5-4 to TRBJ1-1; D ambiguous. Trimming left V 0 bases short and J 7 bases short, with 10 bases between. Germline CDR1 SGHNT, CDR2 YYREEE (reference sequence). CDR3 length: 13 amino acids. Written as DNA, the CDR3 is TGTGCCAGCAGCTTGGCCTTTAGCCTTGAAGCTTTCTTT. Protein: CASSLAFSLEAFF.

The DNA for the CDR3 is TGCAGCGTTGAGGGGACAGACAGTTATGGCTACACCTTC. Protein: CSVEGTDSYGYTF. The rearrangement links TRBV29-1 to TRBJ1-2, with 7 bases aligning to TRBD1. Germline V CDR1 and CDR2: SQVTM, ANQGSEA. Trimming cost V 3 bases and J 5 bases; bases outside gene matches: 6. CDR3 length: 13 residues.

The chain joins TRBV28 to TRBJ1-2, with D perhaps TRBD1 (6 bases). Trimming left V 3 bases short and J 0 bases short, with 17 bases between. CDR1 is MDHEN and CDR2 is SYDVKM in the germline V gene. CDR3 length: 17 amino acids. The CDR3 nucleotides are TGTGCCAGCAGTTTGCCGCGAGGGGGGGGTCCTAACTATGGCTACACCTTC. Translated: CASSLPRGGGPNYGYTF.

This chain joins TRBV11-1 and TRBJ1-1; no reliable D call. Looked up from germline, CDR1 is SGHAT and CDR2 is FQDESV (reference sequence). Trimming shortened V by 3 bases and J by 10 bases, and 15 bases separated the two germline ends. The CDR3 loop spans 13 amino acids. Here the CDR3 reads CASSFKRLAAAFF. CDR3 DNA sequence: TGTGCCAGCAGCTTTAAAAGGTTGGCGGCAGCTTTCTTT.

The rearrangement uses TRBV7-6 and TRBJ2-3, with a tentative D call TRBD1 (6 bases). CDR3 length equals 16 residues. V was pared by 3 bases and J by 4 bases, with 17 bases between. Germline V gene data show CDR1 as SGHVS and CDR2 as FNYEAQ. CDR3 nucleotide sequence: TGTGCCAGCAGCTTCGGGCAGGGGTTGGGCCCAGATACGCAGTATTTT. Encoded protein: CASSFGQGLGPDTQYF.